This record looks at one TCR beta chain sequence and its context. The sample belongs to a study of human thymus T cells. This table comes from immunoSEQ multiplex PCR, and its TCRdb copy is limited to in-frame clones, with some not included. The data contain 100,000 to 150,000 clones, around 94% of them singletons. Thymus specimens were resections from corrective heart surgery. CDR1 is LNHDA, CDR2 SQIVND, per germline (reference sequence). Trimming at V came to 7 bases and at J to 7 bases, leaving 13 bases not matched to a gene. This CDR3 comprises 15 residues. This chain links TRBV19 with TRBJ2-1, with 7 positions matching TRBD2. Specimen: thymus tissue. The sequence derives from a boy under three years old with a congenital heart defect but otherwise immunologically healthy. CDR3 amino acids: CASTVKAGRANEQFF. DNA of the CDR3: TGTGCCAGTACTGTCAAAGCAGGGAGGGCAAATGAGCAGTTCTTC. Full variable domain (rest looked up from reference TRBV19 and TRBJ2-1): DGGITQSPKYLFRKEGQNVTLSCEQNLNHDAMYWYRQDPGQGLRLIYYSQIVNDFQKGDIAEGYSVSREKKESFPLTVTSAQKNPTAFYLCASTVKAGRANEQFFGPGTRLTVL.